The sequence of this TCR beta chain was determined in a study of monozygotic twins with cystic fibrosis. Study-wide findings and caveats: Co-twins had the most similar V usage for 13 of 16 pairs, J for 8.

The length of the CDR3 is 14 residues. V trimming: 5 bases; J trimming: 5 bases; junction bases outside the gene matches: 4. CDR1 is KGHSH and CDR2 is LQKENI in the germline V gene. To note about this clone: Its cognate antigen is unknown.

Only in-frame clones appear in the TCRdb table, and some are missing; sequencing was by immunoSEQ multiplex PCR. The top ten hold more than 0.5% of the sample, which has more than 9,500 clones, 85% seen once. This rearrangement joins TRBV18 to TRBJ2-2; 8 nucleotides match TRBD1. The sample consisted of blood. This sequence originates from a man younger than 30 with cystic fibrosis. The CDR3 is CASSGDRLTGELFF. The CDR3 DNA sequence: TGTGCCAGCTCAGGGGACAGGTTGACCGGGGAGCTGTTTTTT.